These 17 T cell receptor beta chains share one sample of origin, sequenced in a study of blood T cell repertoires in COVID-19. Generated by immunoSEQ multiplex PCR, the TCRdb table keeps only in-frame clones and is missing some. The sample carries under 65,000 clones, 90% recorded once. Input material: peripheral blood. Receptors were obtained from a woman of 80 years or more with active COVID-19.

This clone was detected only once. The CDR3 spells CASARDRAYNEQFF. For the CDR3, the DNA is TGTGCCAGCGCCCGGGACAGGGCCTACAATGAGCAGTTCTTC. V usage is TRBV19 and J usage is TRBJ2-1; 9 positions agree with TRBD1. Germline CDR1 and CDR2: LNHDA and SQIVND (reference sequence). The length of the CDR3 is 14 residues. The trim removed 9 bases at V and 2 bases at J, leaving 5 bases unmatched. Drawing the rest from reference TRBV19 and TRBJ2-1, the complete variable domain is DGGITQSPKYLFRKEGQNVTLSCEQNLNHDAMYWYRQDPGQGLRLIYYSQIVNDFQKGDIAEGYSVSREKKESFPLTVTSAQKNPTAFYLCASARDRAYNEQFFGPGTRLTVL.

CDR3 residues: CASSIYGPRSYNEQFF. The DNA for the CDR3 is TGTGCCAGCAGCATCTACGGCCCTAGGTCCTACAATGAGCAGTTCTTC. The chain combines TRBV5-6 with TRBJ2-1; D remains unclear. The V and J ends lost 4 bases and 1 base respectively, with 15 bases between them. The germline V gene encodes CDR1 SGHDT and CDR2 YYEEEE. CDR3 length: 16 residues.

J is TRBJ2-1 and V is TRBV6-1; 8 bases are shared with TRBD2. Looked up from germline, CDR1 is MNHNS and CDR2 is SASEGT. V was clipped by 2 bases and J by 9 bases; unmatched bases: 12. The CDR3 length is 16 residues. In DNA form, the CDR3 reads TGTGCCAGCAGTGAACCAGGGCAGACTAGCGATCTTGAGCAGTTCTTC. Translation: CASSEPGQTSDLEQFF.

The chain couples TRBV7-9 to TRBJ2-5; TRBD1 aligns across 7 bases. This CDR3 is built from 15 residues. Per the germline V gene, CDR1 is SEHNR and CDR2 is FQNEAQ (reference sequence). V shed 4 bases, J shed 3 bases, and the junction held 8 bases outside the gene matches. The CDR3 protein is CASSYPLTGKETQYF. The CDR3 DNA reads as TGTGCCAGCAGCTACCCTCTGACAGGGAAAGAGACCCAGTACTTC.

This chain uses TRBV28 with TRBJ2-1, with a possible D match to TRBD2 (5 bases). CDR3 length equals 14 residues. Germline CDR1 and CDR2: MDHEN and SYDVKM. The V gene lost 5 bases and the J gene lost 4 bases, with 12 bases spanning the gap. DNA for the CDR3: TGTGCCAGCAGTCCCGGGATTTTGTACAATGAGCAGTTCTTC. Encoded protein: CASSPGILYNEQFF. Full variable domain (remainder filled in from reference TRBV28 and TRBJ2-1): DVKVTQSSRYLVKRTGEKVFLECVQDMDHENMFWYRQDPGLGLRLIYFSYDVKMKEKGDIPEGYSVSREKKERFSLILESASTNQTSMYLCASSPGILYNEQFFGPGTRLTVL.

V gene TRBV13 combines with J gene TRBJ2-2; TRBD2 aligns across 10 bases. J lost 4 bases, V lost 4 bases, and 3 bases had no gene match. CDR3 size: 15 residues. Germline CDR1 and CDR2: PRHDT and FYEKMQ (reference sequence). As DNA, the CDR3 is TGTGCCAGCAGCTCCAGCGGGAGGGCCACCGGGGAGCTGTTTTTT. It yields the protein CASSSSGRATGELFF.

V usage is TRBV6-6 and J usage is TRBJ1-4, with a weak D call TRBD1 (5 bases). The V gene lost 6 bases and the J gene lost 0 bases, with 11 bases spanning the gap. The CDR3 runs 15 residues. Germline-derived CDR1 and CDR2 are MNHNY and SVGAGI (reference sequence). CDR3 in amino acids: CASRGGGPTNEKLFF. CDR3 coding DNA: TGTGCCAGCAGGGGGGGAGGACCAACTAATGAAAAACTGTTTTTT.

This clone was seen a few times. The DNA for the CDR3 is TGTGCCAGCAGCCTGGAGGCAGTTAGCAATCAGCCCCAGCATTTT. Translation gives CASSLEAVSNQPQHF. The J gene is TRBJ1-5, the V gene TRBV11-2, with no clear D. Germline CDR1 is SGHAT and CDR2 is FQNNGV. Deletions cut 5 bases from V and 0 bases from J, with 11 bases between. CDR3 size: 15 residues.

The CDR3 loop reads CASRPPTGGGGTDTQYF. The DNA of the CDR3 is TGTGCCAGCAGGCCTCCGACAGGGGGCGGGGGCACAGATACGCAGTATTTT. The gene calls are TRBV28 and TRBJ2-3; 10 bases map to TRBD1. After removal of 6 bases from V and 1 base from J, the junction contained 10 bases not matched to a gene. Germline loops: CDR1 MDHEN, CDR2 SYDVKM. The CDR3 contains 17 residues.

The genes are TRBV5-1 and TRBJ2-2; TRBD1 is a possible D gene (9 bases). This CDR3 contains 16 residues. Germline V gives CDR1 SGHRS, CDR2 YFSETQ. V gave up 6 bases and J gave up 2 bases, with 17 bases separating them. The CDR3 bases are TGCGCCAGCAACCGGGGGGGACAGGGTAACACCGGGGAGCTGTTTTTT. Translating it yields CASNRGGQGNTGELFF. The full variable domain, rest sourced from reference TRBV5-1 and TRBJ2-2, is KAGVTQTPRYLIKTRGQQVTLSCSPISGHRSVSWYQQTPGQGLQFLFEYFSETQRNKGNFPGRFSGRQFSNSRSEMNVSTLELGDSALYLCASNRGGQGNTGELFFGEGSRLTVL.

The chain links TRBV19 to TRBJ2-1; TRBD2 agrees at 7 bases. Germline loops: CDR1 LNHDA, CDR2 SQIVND (reference sequence). The CDR3 sequence is 15 residues long. J gave up 2 bases and V 6 bases, and 7 bases lay outside the gene matches. This CDR3 reads CASSKLARTYNEQFF. The DNA of the CDR3 is TGTGCCAGTAGCAAACTAGCGAGGACCTACAATGAGCAGTTCTTC.

In this sample, this clone turned up a few times. The rearrangement joins TRBV6-4 to TRBJ2-7, with D possibly matching TRBD2 (6 bases). Trimming cost V 0 bases and J 6 bases, with 9 bases left between them. CDR1 and CDR2 from the germline V gene are MRHNA and SNTAGT. This CDR3 comprises 13 residues. In nucleotides, the CDR3 is TGTGCCAGCAGTGACTCCGCGGGGCGCGAGCAGTACTTC. Protein sequence: CASSDSAGREQYF.

The rearrangement links TRBV4-1 to TRBJ2-3; 11 bases align to TRBD2. Germline CDR1 MGHRA, CDR2 YSYEKL. Germline trimming cut 2 bases from V and 2 bases from J; bases unmatched to any gene: 6. CDR3 size: 17 residues. For the CDR3, the DNA is TGCGCCAGCAGCCAAAACTTAGCGGGAGGGACCACAGATACGCAGTATTTT. It specifies CASSQNLAGGTTDTQYF.

V is TRBV7-8 and J is TRBJ2-2; no clear D gene. From germline, CDR1 is SGHVS and CDR2 FQNEAQ. This CDR3 is built from 13 residues. Trimming pared 0 bases from V and 7 bases from J, leaving 6 bases between. The CDR3 DNA follows: TGTGCCAGCAGCTTAGCGTCCCGCGGGGAGCTGTTTTTT. Its translation: CASSLASRGELFF.

V usage is TRBV6-2 or TRBV6-3 and J usage is TRBJ2-5; 10 bases map to TRBD1. V lost 6 bases, J lost 5 bases, and 9 bases stayed unmatched. The germline CDR1 and CDR2 sequences are MNHEY and SVGEGT. The CDR3 has 15 residues. The CDR3 loop is CASSRWTGGRETQYF. Written as DNA, the CDR3 is TGTGCCAGCAGCCGGTGGACAGGGGGGAGGGAGACCCAGTACTTC.

The chain uses TRBV24-1 and TRBJ2-2; no reliable D call. The CDR3 runs 15 residues. Germline V gene data show CDR1 as KGHDR and CDR2 as SFDVKD. Trimming pared 3 bases from V and 4 bases from J, leaving 11 bases between. The CDR3 loop reads CATSDPWLGTGELFF. CDR3 coding DNA: TGTGCCACCAGTGATCCATGGCTAGGCACCGGGGAGCTGTTTTTT.

The sample holds one count of this clone. The V call is TRBV7-8, the J call TRBJ1-1, with TRBD1 matching 7 bases. CDR1 is SGHVS, CDR2 FQNEAQ, per germline. CDR3 size: 17 residues. J gave up 2 bases and V 1 base, and 10 bases lay outside the gene matches. CDR3 in amino acids: CASSLERQGPLNTEAFF. Here the CDR3 DNA reads TGTGCCAGCAGCTTAGAGCGACAGGGTCCCTTAAACACTGAAGCTTTCTTT.